This T cell receptor (beta chain) stems from a study of blood T cell repertoires in COVID-19. The overall study: From the United States, Italy and Spain came samples of acute and convalescent COVID-19. From T cells, B-cell-depleted T cells, or PBMCs came the material, which was cDNA or gDNA.

Germline CDR1 is KGHSH and CDR2 is LQKENI. Trimming pared 2 bases from V and 7 bases from J, leaving 17 bases between. The CDR3 extends over 16 amino acids. In the authors' workflow: By means of reference gene primer amplification, nucleated cell counts were estimated. Method: immunoSEQ multiplex PCR; TCRdb's copy keeps in-frame clones and lacks some. Clone size and V and J calls were adopted from that table, with D and trimming inferred from the DNA. Among approximately 100,000 clones, roughly 76% were seen once, and the ten largest hold 10%. Sequenced material: peripheral blood. The TCR was taken from a human donor in a cohort sampled during active COVID-19. The rearrangement uses TRBV18 and TRBJ2-2; perhaps TRBD1 as D (6 bases). The CDR3 region has the DNA TGTGCCAGCTCACCAAGAGTCGCAGGGGTTGGCGGGGAGCTGTTTTTT. As protein: CASSPRVAGVGGELFF.